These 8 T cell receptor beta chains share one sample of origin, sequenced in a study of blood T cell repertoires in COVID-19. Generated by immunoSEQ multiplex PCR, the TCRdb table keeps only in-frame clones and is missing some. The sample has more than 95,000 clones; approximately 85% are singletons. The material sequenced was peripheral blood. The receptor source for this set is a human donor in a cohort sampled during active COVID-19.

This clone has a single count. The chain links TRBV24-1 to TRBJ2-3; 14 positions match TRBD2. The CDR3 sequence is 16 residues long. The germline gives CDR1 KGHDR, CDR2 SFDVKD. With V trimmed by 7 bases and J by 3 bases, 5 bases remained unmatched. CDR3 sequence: CATRSGTSGSTDTQYF. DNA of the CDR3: TGTGCCACCAGATCGGGGACTAGCGGGAGTACAGATACGCAGTATTTT.

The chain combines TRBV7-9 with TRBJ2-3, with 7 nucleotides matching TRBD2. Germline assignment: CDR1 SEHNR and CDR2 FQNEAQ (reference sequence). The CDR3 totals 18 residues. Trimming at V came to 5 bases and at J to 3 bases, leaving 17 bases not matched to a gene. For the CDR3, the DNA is TGTGCCAGCAGCGAGCGCCTGCGGAGCGGGAAGGGGACAGATACGCAGTATTTT. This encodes CASSERLRSGKGTDTQYF. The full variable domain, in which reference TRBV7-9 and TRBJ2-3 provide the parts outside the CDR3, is DTGVSQNPRHKITKRGQNVTFRCDPISEHNRLYWYRQTLGQGPEFLTYFQNEAQLEKSRLLSDRFSAERPKGSFSTLEIQRTEQGDSAMYLCASSERLRSGKGTDTQYFGPGTRLTVL.

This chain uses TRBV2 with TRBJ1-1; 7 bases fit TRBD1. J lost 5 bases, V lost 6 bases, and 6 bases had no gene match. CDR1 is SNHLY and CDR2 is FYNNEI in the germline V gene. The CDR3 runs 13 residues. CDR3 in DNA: TGTGCCAGCAGAGGACAGGTTAATACTGAAGCTTTCTTT. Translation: CASRGQVNTEAFF.

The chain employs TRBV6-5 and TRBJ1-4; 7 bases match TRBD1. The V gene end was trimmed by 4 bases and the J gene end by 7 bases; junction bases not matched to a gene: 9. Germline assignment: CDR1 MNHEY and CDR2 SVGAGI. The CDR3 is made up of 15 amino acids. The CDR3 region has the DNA TGTGCCAGCAGTTTAACAGGGGAGAGGATTGAAAAACTGTTTTTT. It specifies CASSLTGERIEKLFF.

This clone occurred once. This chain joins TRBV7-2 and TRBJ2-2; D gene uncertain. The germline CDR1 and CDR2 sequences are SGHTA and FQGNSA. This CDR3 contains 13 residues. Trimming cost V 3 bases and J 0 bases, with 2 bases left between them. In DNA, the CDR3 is TGTGCCAGCAGCTTTACGAACACCGGGGAGCTGTTTTTT. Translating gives CASSFTNTGELFF.

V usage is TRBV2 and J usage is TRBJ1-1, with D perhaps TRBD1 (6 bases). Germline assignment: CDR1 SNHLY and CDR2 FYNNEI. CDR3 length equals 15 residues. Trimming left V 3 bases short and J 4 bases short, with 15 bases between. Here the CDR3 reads CASSEDRGRGTEAFF. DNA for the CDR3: TGTGCCAGCAGTGAGGACAGAGGGAGGGGCACTGAAGCTTTCTTT.

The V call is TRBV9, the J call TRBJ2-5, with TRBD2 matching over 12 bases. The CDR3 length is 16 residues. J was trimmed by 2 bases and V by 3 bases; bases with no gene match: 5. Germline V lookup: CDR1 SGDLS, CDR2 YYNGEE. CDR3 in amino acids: CASSAGLAGRQETQYF. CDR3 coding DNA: TGTGCCAGCAGCGCGGGACTAGCGGGCAGACAAGAGACCCAGTACTTC.

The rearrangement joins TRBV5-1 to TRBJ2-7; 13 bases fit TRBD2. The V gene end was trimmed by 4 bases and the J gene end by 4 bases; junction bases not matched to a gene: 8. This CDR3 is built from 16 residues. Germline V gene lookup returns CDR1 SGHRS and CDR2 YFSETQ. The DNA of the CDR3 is TGCGCCAGCAGCAGGACTAGCGGGAGCCGTTTTTACGAGCAGTACTTC. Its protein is CASSRTSGSRFYEQYF. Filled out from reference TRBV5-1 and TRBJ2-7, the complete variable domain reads KAGVTQTPRYLIKTRGQQVTLSCSPISGHRSVSWYQQTPGQGLQFLFEYFSETQRNKGNFPGRFSGRQFSNSRSEMNVSTLELGDSALYLCASSRTSGSRFYEQYFGPGTRLTVT.